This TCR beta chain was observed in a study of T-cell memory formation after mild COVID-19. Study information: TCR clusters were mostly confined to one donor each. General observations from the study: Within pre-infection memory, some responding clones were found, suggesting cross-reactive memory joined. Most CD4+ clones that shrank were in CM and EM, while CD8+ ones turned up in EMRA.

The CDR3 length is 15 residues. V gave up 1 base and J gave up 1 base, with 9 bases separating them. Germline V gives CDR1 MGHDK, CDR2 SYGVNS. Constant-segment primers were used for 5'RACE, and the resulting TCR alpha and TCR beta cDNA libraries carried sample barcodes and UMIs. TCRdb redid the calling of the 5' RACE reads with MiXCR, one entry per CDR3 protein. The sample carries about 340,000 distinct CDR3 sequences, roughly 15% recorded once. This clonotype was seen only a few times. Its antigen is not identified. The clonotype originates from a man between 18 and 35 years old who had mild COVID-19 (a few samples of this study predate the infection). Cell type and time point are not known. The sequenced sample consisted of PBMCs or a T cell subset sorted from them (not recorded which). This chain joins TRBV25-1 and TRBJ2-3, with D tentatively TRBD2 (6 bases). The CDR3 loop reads CASSELSGGTDTQYF. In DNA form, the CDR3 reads TGTGCCAGCAGTGAATTATCGGGGGGCACAGATACGCAGTATTTT.